Listed here are 29 T cell receptor beta chains from one sample, sequenced in a study of blood T cell repertoires in COVID-19. Sequencing used immunoSEQ multiplex PCR; TCRdb keeps in-frame clones, though not all of them. Of about 190,000 clones in the sample, more than 70% were seen once. The sequenced sample consisted of peripheral blood. The receptor set was obtained from a woman older than 75 with active or convalescent COVID-19.

The gene calls are TRBV4-3 and TRBJ2-1; 12 bases are shared with TRBD2. Germline V gene sequence: CDR1 LGHNA, CDR2 YSLEER. The length of the CDR3 is 15 residues. The ends lost 4 bases at V and 5 bases at J; junction bases unmatched: 3. CDR3: CASSPRLAGDNEQFF. For the CDR3, the DNA is TGCGCCAGCAGCCCCAGACTAGCGGGGGACAATGAGCAGTTCTTC.

CDR3 coding DNA: TGTGCCAGCAGACACCAACTACTGAGGGAAGCTTTCTTT. As protein: CASRHQLLREAFF. This chain uses TRBV12-3 or TRBV12-4 with TRBJ1-1; no definite D call. CDR3 length equals 13 residues. Trimming took 6 bases from V and 8 from J, leaving 16 bases between them.

The V and J genes are TRBV11-2 and TRBJ1-5; D unresolved. V gave up 1 base and J gave up 7 bases, with 14 bases separating them. The CDR3 extends over 15 amino acids. CDR1 and CDR2 (germline): SGHAT, FQNNGV. The CDR3 loop reads CASSLVSGEDQPQHF. The CDR3 DNA follows: TGTGCCAGCAGCTTAGTTTCCGGGGAGGACCAGCCCCAGCATTTT. Full variable domain (outside the CDR3, taken from reference TRBV11-2 and TRBJ1-5): EAGVAQSPRYKIIEKRQSVAFWCNPISGHATLYWYQQILGQGPKLLIQFQNNGVVDDSQLPKDRFSAERLKGVDSTLKIQPAKLEDSAVYLCASSLVSGEDQPQHFGDGTRLSIL.

The chain employs TRBV5-4 and TRBJ2-3; TRBD1 aligns across 9 bases. Trimming cost V 5 bases and J 2 bases; bases outside gene matches: 6. Per germline, CDR1 SGHNT and CDR2 YYREEE (reference sequence). The CDR3 extends over 15 amino acids. As DNA, the CDR3 is TGTGCCAGCAGGTACGACAGGGGGATCACAGATACGCAGTATTTT. It codes for CASRYDRGITDTQYF.

The table lists this clone with a count of one. The gene calls are TRBV7-2 and TRBJ2-7; 10 nucleotides line up with TRBD2. V gave up 2 bases and J gave up 5 bases; unmatched junction bases: 12. Germline loops: CDR1 SGHTA, CDR2 FQGNSA. The CDR3 runs 17 residues. The CDR3 region is CASSLYTSGATGNEQYF. CDR3 DNA sequence: TGTGCCAGCAGCTTATATACTAGCGGGGCCACGGGAAACGAGCAGTACTTC.

This clone was observed a few times. V gene TRBV27 combines with J gene TRBJ2-5; 11 bases match TRBD2. With V trimmed by 6 bases and J by 2 bases, 5 bases remained unmatched. Per germline, CDR1 MNHEY and CDR2 SMNVEV (reference sequence). The CDR3 spans 15 residues. The CDR3 DNA follows: TGTGCCAGCAGGCCTACTAGCGGGAGTCAAGAGACCCAGTACTTC. This gives the protein CASRPTSGSQETQYF.

This clone showed up just once. J is TRBJ1-2 and V is TRBV7-9; D is possibly TRBD1 (5 bases). Deletions cut 2 bases from V and 4 bases from J, with 5 bases between. Germline CDR1 is SEHNR and CDR2 is FQNEAQ (reference sequence). CDR3 length: 12 residues. Here the CDR3 DNA reads TGTGCCAGCAGCTTACAGGGCTATGGCTACACCTTC. Translation gives CASSLQGYGYTF.

This clone occurred a few times. V is TRBV9 and J is TRBJ2-3; 7 bases line up with TRBD1. The CDR3 consists of 16 residues. Germline V gene data show CDR1 as SGDLS and CDR2 as YYNGEE. J gave up 3 bases and V 0 bases, and 7 bases lay outside the gene matches. In DNA, the CDR3 is TGTGCCAGCAGCGTAGAGAGGGGGCTGCTGACAGATACGCAGTATTTT. This translates into CASSVERGLLTDTQYF.

The gene calls are TRBV19 and TRBJ2-5; TRBD2 agrees at 11 bases. The germline gives CDR1 LNHDA, CDR2 SQIVND (reference sequence). J lost 5 bases, V lost 3 bases, and 2 bases had no gene match. This CDR3 region has 14 residues. CDR3 residues: CASSISGGAETQYF. The CDR3 DNA is TGTGCCAGTAGTATTAGCGGGGGGGCTGAGACCCAGTACTTC.

The chain combines TRBV5-1 with TRBJ2-1; a weak D match, TRBD2 (6 bases). Germline CDR1 and CDR2: SGHRS and YFSETQ. Trimming left V 6 bases short and J 2 bases short, with 12 bases between. The CDR3 runs 14 residues. The CDR3 loop is CASKGLAAYNEQFF. The CDR3, as DNA: TGCGCCAGCAAGGGTTTAGCGGCCTACAATGAGCAGTTCTTC.

A single count supports this clone. V usage is TRBV18 and J usage is TRBJ1-5; 7 nucleotides line up with TRBD1. Germline V gene sequence: CDR1 KGHSH, CDR2 LQKENI. The V and J ends lost 9 bases and 2 bases, in that order; junction bases with no gene match: 4. There are 13 residues in the CDR3. The CDR3 region is CASSGTGNQPQHF. The CDR3 bases are TGTGCCAGTTCCGGGACAGGCAATCAGCCCCAGCATTTT.

The rearrangement uses TRBV28 and TRBJ1-4, with D tentatively TRBD1 (5 bases). The CDR3 covers 17 residues. Germline-derived CDR1 and CDR2 are MDHEN and SYDVKM. V lost 8 bases to trimming and J lost 2 bases, with 21 bases between them. The CDR3 coding sequence is TGTGCCAGCTCAGCCGGGGGAAGGACTCCCACTAATGAAAAACTGTTTTTT. It translates to CASSAGGRTPTNEKLFF.

This clone was seen just once. The chain employs TRBV28 and TRBJ1-4, with a weak D call TRBD1 (5 bases). Trimming removed 6 bases at V and 8 bases at J, with 16 bases between. The CDR3 length is 14 residues. Per germline, CDR1 MDHEN and CDR2 SYDVKM. The CDR3 coding sequence is TGTGCCAGCAGCCAGACAGAGAACCGGGAAAAACTGTTTTTT. Its translation: CASSQTENREKLFF.

This chain links TRBV9 with TRBJ2-5, with 10 bases identical to TRBD2. Trimming removed 3 bases from V and 3 bases from J; junction bases left unmatched: 8. The length of the CDR3 is 16 residues. Germline values: CDR1 SGDLS, CDR2 YYNGEE. The CDR3 bases are TGTGCCAGCAGCGGGGAAGCGGGGGGGTTTAAAGAGACCCAGTACTTC. Residues: CASSGEAGGFKETQYF.

The chain links TRBV6-5 to TRBJ1-4; D gene unclear. The CDR3 runs to 13 residues. Germline assignment: CDR1 MNHEY and CDR2 SVGAGI. Between the trimmed V and J ends, which lost 6 bases and 8 bases, there was a span of 13 bases. Here the CDR3 DNA reads TGTGCCAGCAGCGTGACTAAAGGAGAAAAACTGTTTTTT. Its protein product is CASSVTKGEKLFF.

V and J are TRBV5-4 and TRBJ1-6, with D perhaps matching TRBD1 (6 bases). V lost 5 bases and J lost 5, with 11 bases in between. There are 14 residues in the CDR3. Germline V gene lookup returns CDR1 SGHNT and CDR2 YYREEE (reference sequence). The CDR3 here is CASSSDSNNSPLHF. The CDR3 region has the DNA TGTGCCAGCAGTTCGGACAGCAATAATTCACCCCTCCACTTT.

The rearrangement uses TRBV5-1 and TRBJ2-5, with unresolved D. V was clipped by 0 bases and J by 2 bases, with 8 bases between them. The CDR3 length is 14 residues. The V gene's germline CDR1 is SGHRS and CDR2 YFSETQ. CDR3 sequence: CASSLGPSQETQYF. As DNA, the CDR3 is TGCGCCAGCAGCTTGGGTCCGTCGCAAGAGACCCAGTACTTC.

This chain uses TRBV2 with TRBJ1-2; D ambiguous. This CDR3 spans 13 amino acids. Germline-derived CDR1 and CDR2 are SNHLY and FYNNEI. V was shortened by 9 bases and J by 8 bases, with 19 bases between the two germline ends. Written as DNA, the CDR3 is TGTGCCAGTGTCCCCCGGGGTACGGGAGGCTACACCTTC. Protein product: CASVPRGTGGYTF.

This clone has more than one count but fewer than ten. The V gene is TRBV5-1, the J gene TRBJ2-7, with TRBD2 matching 13 bases. V dropped 3 bases and J dropped 4; count of bases not matched to a gene: 4. CDR1 is SGHRS and CDR2 is YFSETQ in the germline V gene. The CDR3 covers 15 residues. The CDR3 sequence: CASSSTSGGPYEQYF. In nucleotides, the CDR3 is TGCGCCAGCAGCTCGACTAGCGGGGGGCCTTACGAGCAGTACTTC. The variable domain in full, with the rest retrieved from reference TRBV5-1 and TRBJ2-7, is KAGVTQTPRYLIKTRGQQVTLSCSPISGHRSVSWYQQTPGQGLQFLFEYFSETQRNKGNFPGRFSGRQFSNSRSEMNVSTLELGDSALYLCASSSTSGGPYEQYFGPGTRLTVT.

This clone has a single count. The chain has TRBV4-1 and TRBJ2-2; TRBD2 aligns across 7 bases. Germline CDR1 MGHRA, CDR2 YSYEKL. The CDR3 has 20 residues. Unmatched junction bases numbered 13, after V lost 0 bases and J lost 0 bases. The CDR3 DNA reads as TGCGCCAGCAGCCAAGACGGGCGGGGGAAAAGCCACGCGAACACCGGGGAGCTGTTTTTT. Translated: CASSQDGRGKSHANTGELFF.

This clone was recorded only once. The CDR3 region has the DNA TGTGCCAGCAGCTTAGGCCTCCCAGTCGCGCAGTATTTT. Amino acid sequence: CASSLGLPVAQYF. V and J are TRBV7-2 and TRBJ2-3; D uncertain. Deletions cut 1 base from V and 10 bases from J, with 12 bases between. Per germline, CDR1 SGHTA and CDR2 FQGNSA. CDR3 length: 13 amino acids. The entire variable domain, with the rest obtained from reference TRBV7-2 and TRBJ2-3, is as follows: GAGVSQSPSNKVTEKGKDVELRCDPISGHTALYWYRQSLGQGLEFLIYFQGNSAPDKSGLPSDRFSAERTGGSVSTLTIQRTQQEDSAVYLCASSLGLPVAQYFGPGTRLTVL.

This clone was seen only once. The V call is TRBV3-1 (or the pseudogene TRBV3-2), the J call TRBJ2-3; D may be TRBD2 (6 bases). Germline V lookup: CDR1 LGHDT, CDR2 YNNKEL (reference sequence). With 0 bases removed from V and 12 bases from J, the gap between germline ends came to 13 bases. This CDR3 region has 13 residues. CDR3 loop: CASSQEVGGSQYF. The CDR3 nucleotides are TGTGCCAGCAGCCAAGAGGTGGGGGGATCACAGTATTTT.

This chain's CDR3 is CASGQGWSVGANVLTF. The CDR3 DNA sequence: TGTGCCAGCGGACAGGGTTGGTCGGTGGGGGCCAACGTCCTGACTTTC. The chain is built from TRBV9 and TRBJ2-6, with 8 bases aligning to TRBD1. Germline V lookup: CDR1 SGDLS, CDR2 YYNGEE. After removal of 7 bases from V and 4 bases from J, the junction contained 10 bases not matched to a gene. CDR3 length: 16 amino acids.

Concerning this clone: The same CDR3 can be traced to other DNA sequences in this sample. The CDR3 here is CASSLGQVNEKLFF. The CDR3 region has the DNA TGCGCCAGCAGCTTGGGACAGGTTAATGAAAAACTGTTTTTT. The rearrangement uses TRBV5-1 and TRBJ1-4; D is perhaps TRBD1 (6 bases). Trimming removed 0 bases at V and 4 bases at J, with 7 bases between. Germline values: CDR1 SGHRS, CDR2 YFSETQ. CDR3 length: 14 residues.

In its sample, this clone was seen many times. The chain is built from TRBV3-1 (or the pseudogene TRBV3-2) and TRBJ1-2, with 7 bases fitting TRBD1. The CDR3 spans 14 residues. The V gene's germline CDR1 is LGHDT and CDR2 YNNKEL (reference sequence). V gave up 3 bases and J gave up 6 bases; unmatched junction bases: 7. The CDR3 coding sequence is TGTGCCAGCAGCCAGAAACGGGACAGCCATGGCTACACCTTC. It is translated as CASSQKRDSHGYTF.

The CDR3 loop reads CASSEVRSQPQHF. For the CDR3, the DNA is TGTGCCAGCAGTGAAGTACGGAGTCAGCCCCAGCATTTT. The V call is TRBV6-1, the J call TRBJ1-5; no clear D gene. V lost 1 base and J lost 6, with 7 bases in between. There are 13 residues in the CDR3. The germline CDR1 and CDR2 sequences are MNHNS and SASEGT.

The rearrangement links TRBV7-2 to TRBJ1-2, with 8 positions matching TRBD1. After removal of 6 bases from V and 2 bases from J, the junction contained 2 bases not matched to a gene. In germline, CDR1 is SGHTA, CDR2 FQGNSA. The CDR3 totals 13 residues. The CDR3 loop is CASRRTGNYGYTF. The CDR3 DNA reads as TGTGCCAGCAGACGGACAGGGAACTATGGCTACACCTTC.

In its sample, this clone was seen once. The V call is TRBV29-1, the J call TRBJ1-4; 9 bases fit TRBD1. CDR1 and CDR2 from the germline V gene are SQVTM and ANQGSEA. This CDR3 is 16 amino acids long. The ends lost 1 base at V and 3 bases at J; junction bases unmatched: 6. The CDR3: CSVEVQGAVANEKLFF. The CDR3 bases are TGCAGCGTTGAAGTACAGGGGGCAGTGGCTAATGAAAAACTGTTTTTT.

This clone was counted between two and nine times. The chain recombines TRBV11-2 with TRBJ2-3; D is unclear. The CDR3 has 14 residues. V was cut by 3 bases and J by 6 bases, with 13 bases left in between. CDR1 is SGHAT and CDR2 is FQNNGV in the germline V gene. Here the CDR3 reads CASSFVISPDTQYF. The DNA for the CDR3 is TGTGCCAGCAGCTTTGTTATTAGTCCCGATACGCAGTATTTT.